The next 22 T cell receptor beta chains were all read from a single sample in a study of early T cells in non-severe SARS-CoV-2 infection. In TCRdb, the 5' RACE reads were re-called with MiXCR into one record per CDR3 protein. The table has 80,000 to 100,000 distinct CDR3 sequences, under 15% seen once. The specimen sequenced was whole blood. All receptors come from an adult who was a healthcare worker with PCR-confirmed SARS-CoV-2 infection or an uninfected control (not recorded which).

The V call is TRBV3-1, the J call TRBJ2-7, with D perhaps TRBD2 (5 bases). Germline assignment: CDR1 LGHDT and CDR2 YNNKEL (reference sequence). The CDR3 has 15 amino acids. V dropped 0 bases and J dropped 2 bases, with 11 bases sitting between them. As DNA, the CDR3 is TGTGCCAGCAGCCAAGATCAGCGACTAACCTACGAGCAGTACTTC. As protein: CASSQDQRLTYEQYF.

The V gene is TRBV18, the J gene TRBJ1-5; D is undetermined. Deletions cut 4 bases from V and 4 bases from J, with 11 bases between. CDR1 and CDR2 from the germline V gene are KGHSH and LQKENI. The length of the CDR3 is 14 residues. CDR3 bases: TGTGCCAGCTCACGGTTGGACCGGAATCAGCCCCAGCATTTT. It is translated as CASSRLDRNQPQHF.

The chain links TRBV29-1 to TRBJ2-1; D unresolved. The V end lost 7 bases, the J end lost 8 bases, and 12 bases lay between the germline ends. The germline V gene encodes CDR1 SQVTM and CDR2 ANQGSEA. The CDR3 sequence is 11 residues long. The CDR3 region has the DNA TGCAGCGCTTCTTCCCATGATGAGCAGTTCTTC. Protein sequence: CSASSHDEQFF.

This clonotype has only a few counts. The chain carries TRBV24-1 and TRBJ2-1, with D perhaps TRBD1 or TRBD2 (5 bases each). Between the trimmed V and J ends, which lost 3 bases and 3 bases, there was a span of 11 bases. Germline-derived CDR1 and CDR2 are KGHDR and SFDVKD. This CDR3 is built from 15 residues. The CDR3 sequence: CATSDGTVVYNEQFF. The DNA for the CDR3 is TGTGCCACCAGTGATGGGACCGTGGTCTACAATGAGCAGTTCTTC.

This clonotype was seen only a few times. V and J are TRBV6-5 and TRBJ2-1, with D maybe TRBD1 (7 bases). There are 16 residues in the CDR3. Germline V gene sequence: CDR1 MNHEY, CDR2 SVGAGI. Between the trimmed V and J ends, which lost 5 bases and 0 bases, there was a span of 14 bases. In DNA form, the CDR3 reads TGTGCCAGCAGTCCGACAGGGCGGGGCTCCTACAATGAGCAGTTCTTC. This sequence encodes CASSPTGRGSYNEQFF.

About this clonotype itself: This could be a read error, since a much larger clone is one nucleotide away. The CDR3 DNA reads as TGTGCCAACAGTTACTTTGACAGGGAAGAAGCTTTCTTT. Amino acid sequence: CANSYFDREEAFF. The chain couples TRBV6-5 to TRBJ1-1, with TRBD1 matching over 7 bases. This CDR3 is built from 13 residues. Per germline, CDR1 MNHEY and CDR2 SVGAGI.

This clonotype was seen only a few times. V and J are TRBV6-1 and TRBJ2-5; TRBD2 might be the D (5 bases). There are 14 residues in the CDR3. V lost 3 bases and J lost 4, with 12 bases in between. Germline CDR1 MNHNS, CDR2 SASEGT. CDR3 in amino acids: CASSDGLAGETQYF. CDR3 nucleotides: TGTGCCAGCAGTGACGGGCTAGCAGGAGAGACCCAGTACTTC.

At least ten counts were recorded for this clonotype. This chain connects TRBV30 to TRBJ1-2; D gene ambiguous. From germline, CDR1 is GTSNPN and CDR2 SVGIG (reference sequence). Trimming took off 4 bases at V and 2 bases at J, with 11 bases between the two ends. There are 13 residues in the CDR3. The CDR3 is CAWNKGFNYGYTF. Written as DNA, the CDR3 is TGTGCCTGGAATAAGGGCTTCAACTATGGCTACACCTTC.

V and J are TRBV5-1 and TRBJ2-3; 10 bases are a match to TRBD2. V was clipped by 0 bases and J by 6 bases; unmatched bases: 4. CDR1 SGHRS and CDR2 YFSETQ come from the germline V gene. The CDR3 has 15 residues. CDR3 sequence reads: CASSLELAGEDTQYF. CDR3 nucleotides: TGCGCCAGCAGCTTGGAGCTAGCGGGGGAGGATACGCAGTATTTT.

This clonotype was observed a handful of times. V usage is TRBV5-1 and J usage is TRBJ2-7; 9 bases match TRBD2. The trim removed 4 bases at V and 0 bases at J, leaving 8 bases unmatched. This CDR3 has 16 amino acids. The germline V gene has CDR1 SGHRS and CDR2 YFSETQ. The CDR3 spells CASSPRTSESSYEQYF. The CDR3 nucleotides are TGCGCCAGCAGCCCAAGGACTAGCGAGAGCTCCTACGAGCAGTACTTC.

The CDR3 nucleotides read TGTGCCAGCAGCCAAGATCGAGTCGGCGGGAGCGGCGGGGAGCTGTTTTTT. It specifies CASSQDRVGGSGGELFF. The chain joins TRBV14 to TRBJ2-2; TRBD2 matches 7 bases. Germline V gives CDR1 SGHDN, CDR2 FVKESK. The length of the CDR3 is 17 residues. J was trimmed by 7 bases and V by 0 bases; bases with no gene match: 11.

This rearrangement joins TRBV27 to TRBJ2-7; D possibly matches TRBD1 or TRBD2 (5 bases each). The CDR3 sequence is 14 residues long. Trimming removed 8 bases at V and 6 bases at J, with 20 bases between. Germline V lookup: CDR1 MNHEY, CDR2 SMNVEV (reference sequence). DNA for the CDR3: TGTGCCAGCGGCTCGGGTCCCGGGACCTTCGAGCAGTACTTC. It specifies CASGSGPGTFEQYF.

This clonotype has only a few counts. The rearrangement joins TRBV10-2 to TRBJ2-7, with no clear D. V shed 8 bases and J shed 2 bases, with 10 bases lying between them. Germline lookup yields CDR1 WSHSY and CDR2 SAAADI. This CDR3 has 12 residues. The DNA of the CDR3 is TGCGCCAGCCACGGACGGACCTACGAGCAGTACTTC. Its protein product is CASHGRTYEQYF.

In this sample, this clonotype turned up a few times. The chain is built from TRBV6-5 and TRBJ1-2; TRBD1 matches at 8 bases. CDR1 and CDR2 from the germline V gene are MNHEY and SVGAGI. CDR3 size: 15 residues. V dropped 5 bases and J dropped 4; count of bases not matched to a gene: 9. This chain's CDR3 is CASSRGQVLPYGYTF. In DNA form, the CDR3 reads TGTGCCAGCAGTAGGGGACAGGTATTACCCTATGGCTACACCTTC.

The chain combines TRBV6-6 with TRBJ2-2, with D perhaps assigned TRBD1 or TRBD2 (5 bases each). The CDR3 extends over 14 amino acids. V dropped 7 bases and J dropped 5 bases, with 14 bases sitting between them. Germline V lookup: CDR1 MNHNY, CDR2 SVGAGI (reference sequence). CDR3 bases: TGTGCCAGCAAGGGACCGCGTCCTACCGGGGAGCTGTTTTTT. Its translation is CASKGPRPTGELFF.

V is TRBV14 and J is TRBJ2-5; the D is unclear. CDR1 and CDR2 (germline): SGHDN, FVKESK. V was clipped by 1 base and J by 5 bases, with 17 bases between them. The CDR3 totals 16 residues. The CDR3 protein is CASSQVAARAVETQYF. The CDR3 region has the DNA TGTGCCAGCAGCCAAGTTGCGGCTAGAGCCGTCGAGACCCAGTACTTC.

The chain has TRBV14 and TRBJ2-2; 12 bases line up with TRBD1. The CDR3 sequence is 20 residues long. CDR1 and CDR2 from the germline V gene are SGHDN and FVKESK. V was clipped by 3 bases and J by 3 bases; unmatched bases: 14. The DNA of the CDR3 is TGTGCCAGCAGCCAGCCGGGACAGGGGGCCATAAGCGGATACACCGGGGAGCTGTTTTTT. Translated, it gives CASSQPGQGAISGYTGELFF.

This clonotype was detected only a few times. This sequence joins TRBV7-9 and TRBJ2-7, with D perhaps matching TRBD1 or TRBD2 (5 bases each). Germline V gene data show CDR1 as SEHNR and CDR2 as FQNEAQ (reference sequence). The CDR3 sequence is 14 residues long. V shed 1 base and J shed 2 bases, with 9 bases lying between them. CDR3 sequence (DNA): TGTGCCAGCAGCTTAGTTCCGGGACCCTACGAGCAGTACTTC. Amino acid sequence: CASSLVPGPYEQYF.

J is TRBJ1-1 and V is TRBV5-1; possibly TRBD1 for D (6 bases). CDR1 and CDR2 (germline): SGHRS, YFSETQ. CDR3 length: 13 amino acids. Trimming took off 5 bases at V and 4 bases at J, with 12 bases between the two ends. The CDR3 nucleotides are TGCGCCAGCAGAATAGGGGGATCCACTGAAGCTTTCTTT. This sequence encodes CASRIGGSTEAFF.

The chain is built from TRBV14 and TRBJ2-7, with a tentative D call TRBD2 (5 bases). The V end lost 2 bases, the J end lost 3 bases, and 11 bases lay between the germline ends. The CDR3 extends over 14 amino acids. Germline V gives CDR1 SGHDN, CDR2 FVKESK. This chain's CDR3 is CASSQRLAHYEQYF. In nucleotides, the CDR3 is TGTGCCAGCAGCCAACGGCTAGCTCACTACGAGCAGTACTTC.

In its sample, this clonotype was seen a few times. The chain couples TRBV12-3 or TRBV12-4 to TRBJ2-7, with D possibly being TRBD2 (6 bases). The CDR3 runs to 16 residues. The V gene lost 8 bases and the J gene lost 1 base, with 21 bases spanning the gap. CDR3 DNA: TGTGCCAGCGGATCCTTTTGGCGGGGCATATCCTACGAGCAGTACTTC. Encoded protein: CASGSFWRGISYEQYF.

This chain uses TRBV20-1 with TRBJ2-1; D unresolved. V was shortened by 3 bases and J by 0 bases, with 6 bases between the two germline ends. This CDR3 has 13 amino acids. Germline-derived CDR1 and CDR2 are DFQATT and SNEGSKA (reference sequence). This CDR3 reads CSASPPSYNEQFF. The CDR3 DNA reads as TGCAGTGCTAGTCCCCCCTCCTACAATGAGCAGTTCTTC.